A selection of T cell receptor beta chains follows, all from one sample in a study of T cells in Graves' hyperthyroidism and ophthalmopathy. TCRdb recomputed calls from the multiplex PCR reads with MiXCR, one row per CDR3 protein. The table lists around 620,000 distinct CDR3 sequences, just over 45% of them singletons, with around a fifth in the top ten. Sequencing was carried out using peripheral blood or thyroid tissue (not recorded which). The source of these receptors is an adult woman with Graves' disease, either hyperthyroidism or ophthalmopathy (not recorded which). Each CDR3 is given with its conserved first and last residue. The order of the fields is clone size, V gene, CDR3 length, J gene, D gene, CDR3 protein, CDR3 DNA. A D gene is named only where the DNA matches it firmly. Rows give clone size only sometimes, using once, few, many, or a class for an expanded clone.

>many|TRBV15|15|TRBJ1-1|-
CATSRSQGMNTEAFF
TGTGCCACCAGCAGATCTCAGGGCATGAACACTGAAGCTTTCTTT
>-|TRBV7-9|15|TRBJ2-5|-
CASSLTLGGEETQYF
TGTGCCAGCAGCTTAACCCTGGGGGGCGAAGAGACCCAGTACTTC
>many|TRBV4-1|16|TRBJ2-7|-
CASSHIDRTLSYEQYF
TGCGCCAGCAGCCATATAGACAGGACGCTCTCCTACGAGCAGTACTTC
>many|TRBV5-1|13|TRBJ2-7|-
CASSLARFYEQYF
TGCGCCAGCAGCTTGGCCAGATTTTACGAGCAGTACTTC
>many|TRBV5-1|13|TRBJ2-7|-
CASSTDDSYEQYF
TGCGCCAGCAGTACGGACGACTCCTACGAGCAGTACTTC
>many|TRBV5-4|14|TRBJ2-2|-
CASSLMRQPGELFF
TGTGCCAGCAGCTTGATGAGGCAGCCCGGGGAGCTGTTTTTT
>many|TRBV10-3|16|TRBJ2-5|TRBD2
CAINPGLAGGQETQYF
TGTGCCATCAACCCGGGACTAGCGGGGGGCCAAGAGACCCAGTACTTC
>-|TRBV20-1|16|TRBJ1-2|-
CSARGQTYEQGIGYTF
TGCAGTGCTAGAGGACAAACCTACGAGCAGGGAATCGGCTACACCTTC
>few|TRBV27|11|TRBJ2-7|-
CASSFSAEQYF
TGTGCCAGCAGTTTCTCGGCTGAGCAGTACTTC
>-|TRBV2|14|TRBJ1-1|-
CASSAQPNANEAFF
TGTGCCAGCAGTGCACAACCCAACGCAAATGAAGCTTTCTTT
>many|TRBV14|17|TRBJ1-1|-
CASSQARRAGVNTEAFF
TGTGCCAGCAGCCAAGCGCGGAGGGCGGGGGTGAACACTGAAGCTTTCTTT
>many|TRBV7-2|15|TRBJ2-2|TRBD2
CASSPGTSGAGELFF
TGTGCCAGCAGCCCAGGGACTAGCGGCGCCGGGGAGCTGTTTTTT
>-|TRBV2|13|TRBJ2-5|-
CASSGLVGETQYF
TGTGCCAGCAGTGGCCTAGTGGGGGAGACCCAGTACTTC
>many|TRBV20-1|11|TRBJ2-5|-
CSGQFQETQYF
TGCAGTGGACAGTTCCAAGAGACCCAGTACTTC
>few|TRBV29-1|11|TRBJ1-3|-
CSGETGNTIYF
TGCAGCGGCGAAACTGGAAACACCATATATTTT
>-|TRBV12-3/TRBV12-4|13|TRBJ1-5|TRBD1
CASSGRRTTRQGF
TGTGCCAGCAGTGGTCGGCGGACAACAAGACAGGGTTTT
>few|TRBV10-3|12|TRBJ1-1|-
CAISVGYTEAFF
TGTGCCATCAGTGTCGGGTACACTGAAGCTTTCTTT
>-|TRBV2|14|TRBJ2-5|TRBD1
CASRGTGGQETQYF
TGTGCCAGCAGGGGGACAGGGGGCCAGGAGACCCAGTACTTC
>-|TRBV20-1|14|TRBJ2-3|-
CSARVLVGTDTQYF
TGCAGTGCTAGAGTTCTTGTGGGGACAGATACGCAGTATTTT
>many|TRBV6-4|17|TRBJ1-5|TRBD1
CASSDSNGDRVDQPQHF
TGTGCCAGCAGTGACTCGAATGGTGACAGGGTTGACCAGCCCCAGCATTTT
>many|TRBV27|15|TRBJ2-5|-
CASSQLGGVSETQYF
TGTGCCAGCAGTCAACTAGGAGGGGTTTCGGAGACCCAGTACTTC
>many|TRBV7-9|15|TRBJ2-7|TRBD1
CASSRSGQGRNEQYF
TGTGCCAGCAGCCGGAGCGGACAGGGAAGGAACGAGCAGTACTTC
>once|TRBV12-3/TRBV12-4|16|TRBJ2-5|-
CASSLGAAGMGETQYF
TGTGCCAGCAGTTTAGGGGCTGCAGGGATGGGAGAGACCCAGTACTTC
>few|TRBV10-2|13|TRBJ1-2|-
CASSLTGSYGYTF
TGCGCCAGCAGTCTTACAGGCTCCTATGGCTACACCTTC
>many|TRBV20-1|12|TRBJ2-5|-
CSARLGGETQYF
TGCAGTGCTAGACTAGGGGGAGAGACCCAGTACTTC
>-|TRBV20-1|15|TRBJ1-1|TRBD1
CSARAGQGLNTEAFF
TGCAGTGCTAGAGCGGGACAGGGATTGAACACTGAAGCTTTCTTT
>many|TRBV18|13|TRBJ1-6|-
CASSPRRDSPLHF
TGTGCCAGCTCACCAAGGCGGGATTCACCCCTCCACTTT
>-|TRBV24-1|18|TRBJ1-5|-
CATSDLQGEYSRHQPQHF
TGTGCCACCAGTGATTTGCAGGGTGAATACAGCCGGCATCAGCCCCAGCATTTT
>-|TRBV7-9|14|TRBJ1-1|TRBD1
CASSRGQGANEAFF
TGTGCCAGCAGCCGTGGACAGGGGGCTAATGAAGCTTTCTTT
>many|TRBV20-1|12|TRBJ2-7|-
CSAPRSREAQYF
TGCAGTGCGCCCCGATCCCGTGAGGCGCAGTACTTC
>few|TRBV7-2|14|TRBJ2-3|-
CASSSGTGLDTQYF
TGTGCCAGCAGCTCCGGGACTGGACTTGATACGCAGTATTTT
>many|TRBV11-2|16|TRBJ1-1|-
CASSYEFGIMNTEAFF
TGTGCCAGCAGCTACGAATTCGGGATCATGAACACTGAAGCTTTCTTT
>-|TRBV27|14|TRBJ2-7|-
CASREISSGDEQYF
TGTGCCAGCAGGGAAATATCCTCCGGGGACGAGCAGTACTTC
>-|TRBV5-4|14|TRBJ1-5|TRBD1
CASTQTGTNQPQHF
TGTGCCAGCACCCAGACAGGGACTAATCAGCCCCAGCATTTT
>-|TRBV20-1|11|TRBJ2-7|TRBD2
CSRRGVYEQYF
TGCAGTCGGCGGGGGGTCTACGAGCAGTACTTC
>many|TRBV13|16|TRBJ2-2|-
CASSLGNRVVTGELFF
TGTGCCAGCAGCTTAGGCAACAGGGTTGTCACCGGGGAGCTGTTTTTT
>many|TRBV29-1|12|TRBJ2-7|TRBD1
CSVGDRSYRQYF
TGCAGCGTTGGGGACAGGTCATACCGGCAGTACTTC
>many|TRBV7-6|15|TRBJ2-7|-
CASSYIAEPGAEQYF
TGTGCCAGCAGCTACATAGCGGAACCCGGGGCCGAGCAGTACTTC
>many|TRBV20-1|14|TRBJ2-2|-
CSANHRGGSGELFF
TGCAGTGCTAACCACAGAGGGGGGTCCGGGGAGCTGTTTTTT